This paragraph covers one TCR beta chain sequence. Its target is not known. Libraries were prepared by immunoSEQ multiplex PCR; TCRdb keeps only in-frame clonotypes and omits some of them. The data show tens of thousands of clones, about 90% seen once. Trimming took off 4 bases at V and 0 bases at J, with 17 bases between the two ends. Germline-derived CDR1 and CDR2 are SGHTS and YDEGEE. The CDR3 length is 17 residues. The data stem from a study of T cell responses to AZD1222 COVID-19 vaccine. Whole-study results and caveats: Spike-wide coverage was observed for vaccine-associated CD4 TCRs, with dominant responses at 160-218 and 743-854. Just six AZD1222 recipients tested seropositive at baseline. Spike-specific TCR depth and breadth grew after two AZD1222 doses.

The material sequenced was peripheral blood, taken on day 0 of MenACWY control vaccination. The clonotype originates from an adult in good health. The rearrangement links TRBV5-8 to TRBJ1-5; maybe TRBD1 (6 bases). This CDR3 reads CASSLSGQSDSNQPQHF. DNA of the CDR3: TGTGCCAGCAGCCTAAGCGGACAGTCCGATAGCAATCAGCCCCAGCATTTT.